These 16 T cell receptor beta chains came from one sample sequenced in a study of T cells in Graves' hyperthyroidism and ophthalmopathy. RNA transcripts provided the source from which TCR beta CDR3 regions were amplified. A first-round RT-PCR of the TCR CDR3 used the HTBI primer set. Via MiXCR, TCRdb re-called the multiplex PCR reads, giving one row per CDR3 protein. Here the sample spans around 340,000 distinct CDR3 sequences, around 20% being singletons. The material sequenced was blood. The receptors stem from a woman aged 45 to 65 with Graves' hyperthyroidism.

This clonotype was observed many times. The chain joins TRBV20-1 to TRBJ2-1; TRBD1 aligns across 12 bases. This CDR3 region has 15 residues. Germline loops: CDR1 DFQATT, CDR2 SNEGSKA (reference sequence). The V gene end was trimmed by 7 bases and the J gene end by 8 bases; junction bases not matched to a gene: 12. This CDR3 is CSVSPGTGGSDEQFF. The CDR3 region has the DNA TGCAGTGTTTCTCCCGGGACAGGGGGCTCGGATGAGCAGTTCTTC.

The V call is TRBV30, the J call TRBJ1-1; maybe TRBD1 (5 bases). V was pared by 2 bases and J by 3 bases, with 10 bases between. This CDR3 region has 13 residues. Per the germline V gene, CDR1 is GTSNPN and CDR2 is SVGIG (reference sequence). The CDR3 sequence is CAWSRRGDTEAFF. CDR3 DNA: TGTGCCTGGAGTCGGCGGGGGGACACTGAAGCTTTCTTT.

There are a few counts of this clonotype. The genes are TRBV29-1 and TRBJ2-1; 9 nucleotides match TRBD2. V dropped 7 bases and J dropped 8; count of bases not matched to a gene: 24. Germline CDR1 and CDR2: SQVTM and ANQGSEA. This CDR3 comprises 18 residues. The CDR3 is CSALGASGITLSTHEQFF. CDR3 sequence (DNA): TGCAGCGCGTTGGGGGCTAGCGGGATAACTCTGAGCACCCATGAGCAGTTCTTC.

In its sample, this clonotype was seen many times. The chain couples TRBV19 to TRBJ1-2; D might be TRBD1 (5 bases). The germline V gene has CDR1 LNHDA and CDR2 SQIVND (reference sequence). V was shortened by 4 bases and J by 2 bases, with 8 bases between the two germline ends. The CDR3 spans 13 residues. This CDR3 reads CASSTSGNYGYTF. The CDR3 coding sequence is TGTGCCAGTAGTACCTCAGGGAACTATGGCTACACCTTC.

The table lists this clonotype with many counts. V usage is TRBV30 and J usage is TRBJ2-7; 7 nucleotides match TRBD1. V was pared by 4 bases and J by 3 bases, with 3 bases of the junction left unmatched. Looked up from germline, CDR1 is GTSNPN and CDR2 is SVGIG (reference sequence). There are 12 residues in the CDR3. This CDR3 is CAWNRDSYEQYF. In DNA form, the CDR3 reads TGTGCCTGGAACCGGGACAGCTACGAGCAGTACTTC.

The rearrangement links TRBV20-1 to TRBJ1-5; tentative D call: TRBD1 (5 bases). Germline V gives CDR1 DFQATT, CDR2 SNEGSKA (reference sequence). Deletions cut 1 base from V and 2 bases from J, with 9 bases between. The CDR3 is made up of 14 amino acids. The CDR3 loop reads CSARVGVGNQPQHF. CDR3 nucleotide sequence: TGCAGTGCTAGAGTGGGGGTAGGCAATCAGCCCCAGCATTTT.

This clonotype was seen many times. The gene calls are TRBV10-3 and TRBJ1-1; D is ambiguous. Germline CDR1 is ENHRY and CDR2 is SYGVKD. The CDR3 spans 14 residues. V shed 3 bases and J shed 1 base, with 9 bases lying between them. As DNA, the CDR3 is TGTGCCATCAGTGACGGGCAGCAGAACACTGAAGCTTTCTTT. The encoded protein is CAISDGQQNTEAFF.

J is TRBJ1-6 and V is TRBV19, with TRBD1 as a possible D gene (6 bases). Germline CDR1 LNHDA, CDR2 SQIVND (reference sequence). This CDR3 has 14 amino acids. The ends were cut back, 7 bases at V and 5 bases at J, with 12 bases in the middle. The CDR3 protein is CASNWTVDNSPLHF. The CDR3 nucleotides are TGTGCCAGTAACTGGACAGTCGATAATTCACCCCTCCACTTT. Full variable domain (rest looked up from reference TRBV19 and TRBJ1-6): DGGITQSPKYLFRKEGQNVTLSCEQNLNHDAMYWYRQDPGQGLRLIYYSQIVNDFQKGDIAEGYSVSREKKESFPLTVTSAQKNPTAFYLCASNWTVDNSPLHFGNGTRLTVT.

About this clonotype itself: Without the conserved terminal phenylalanine or tryptophan, this CDR3 likely stems from a read error. The V gene is TRBV3-1, the J gene TRBJ1-1, with a tentative D call TRBD1 (6 bases). V was pared by 5 bases and J by 1 base, with 23 bases between. The germline gives CDR1 LGHDT, CDR2 YNNKEL (reference sequence). CDR3 length: 18 amino acids. The CDR3 is CASSKTKGGQPSNTEAFS. CDR3 DNA: TGTGCCAGCAGCAAGACCAAAGGGGGGCAGCCTTCGAACACTGAAGCTTTCTCT.

This clonotype showed up just a few times. V gene TRBV19 combines with J gene TRBJ2-1, with 9 bases matching TRBD2. The trim removed 6 bases at V and 5 bases at J, leaving 11 bases unmatched. Germline V lookup: CDR1 LNHDA, CDR2 SQIVND (reference sequence). The CDR3 spans 16 residues. The CDR3 DNA reads as TGTGCCAGTAGCGCTAAGACCGGGACTAGCCACAATGAGCAGTTCTTC. This gives the protein CASSAKTGTSHNEQFF.

This clonotype has ten or more counts. This chain links TRBV5-1 with TRBJ1-1; D might be TRBD1 (5 bases). Deletions cut 1 base from V and 2 bases from J, with 12 bases between. In germline, CDR1 is SGHRS, CDR2 YFSETQ. This CDR3 comprises 15 residues. CDR3 sequence (DNA): TGCGCCAGCAGCTTGTTCGGGGGAAGAAACACTGAAGCTTTCTTT. Residues: CASSLFGGRNTEAFF.

This clonotype turned up a few times. The V gene is TRBV10-3, the J gene TRBJ1-1; possibly TRBD1 for D (5 bases). V was trimmed by 5 bases and J by 5 bases, leaving 9 bases between them. CDR1 and CDR2 from the germline V gene are ENHRY and SYGVKD. The CDR3 contains 12 residues. The CDR3 DNA reads TGTGCCATCAGTTCCGGGGCAACTGAAGCTTTCTTT. This gives the protein CAISSGATEAFF.

This clonotype has a count of ten or more. The chain joins TRBV12-3 or TRBV12-4 to TRBJ2-5; 13 bases agree with TRBD2. V lost 3 bases, J lost 0 bases, and 10 bases stayed unmatched. The CDR3 extends over 19 amino acids. The CDR3 protein is CASSFRLAGLAGYQETQYF. The CDR3 DNA sequence: TGTGCCAGCAGTTTTCGGCTAGCGGGACTAGCGGGATACCAAGAGACCCAGTACTTC.

This clonotype came up many times. The V call is TRBV2, the J call TRBJ1-1; perhaps TRBD1 as D (5 bases). The V gene lost 4 bases and the J gene lost 1 base, with 10 bases spanning the gap. In germline, CDR1 is SNHLY, CDR2 FYNNEI. This CDR3 comprises 14 residues. CDR3 loop: CASSVVGTNTEAFF. The CDR3 DNA reads as TGTGCCAGCAGTGTTGTAGGGACGAACACTGAAGCTTTCTTT. The full variable domain, completed using reference TRBV2 and TRBJ1-1, is EPEVTQTPSHQVTQMGQEVILRCVPISNHLYFYWYRQILGQKVEFLVSFYNNEISEKSEIFDDQFSVERPDGSNFTLKIRSTKLEDSAMYFCASSVVGTNTEAFFGQGTRLTVV.

The V and J genes are TRBV7-3 and TRBJ2-2; the D is unclear. The CDR3 length is 16 residues. Germline CDR1 SGHTA, CDR2 FQGTGA. Trimming cost V 5 bases and J 0 bases, with 13 bases left between them. The CDR3: CASSPVREPNTGELFF. CDR3 sequence (DNA): TGTGCCAGCAGCCCCGTTAGGGAACCGAACACCGGGGAGCTGTTTTTT.

The CDR3 loop reads CSARPLLAGGTEDTQYF. CDR3 in DNA: TGCAGTGCTAGACCCTTGCTAGCGGGGGGGACCGAAGATACGCAGTATTTT. J is TRBJ2-3 and V is TRBV20-1; TRBD2 agrees at 12 bases. The CDR3 totals 17 residues. Trimming at V came to 2 bases and at J to 5 bases, leaving 11 bases not matched to a gene. The germline gives CDR1 DFQATT, CDR2 SNEGSKA (reference sequence).